The next 20 T cell receptor beta chains were all read from a single sample in a study of metastatic and nonmetastatic thyroid tumors. TCRdb reanalyzed the PCR reads with MiXCR. The data show almost 8,500 clones, with about 45% seen just once and about 33% held by the top ten. Until they underwent thyroid surgery, no patient had received any treatment. Input material: tumor tissue. These receptors originate from a male donor with papillary thyroid cancer or a benign thyroid nodule (not recorded which). Some clones in this sample may be carry-over from other donors' samples.

The genes are TRBV2 and TRBJ1-3, with D possibly matching TRBD1 (6 bases). Germline CDR1 and CDR2: SNHLY and FYNNEI. V dropped 8 bases and J dropped 1 base, with 15 bases sitting between them. The CDR3 contains 15 residues. The CDR3 spells CASYSGQSSGNTIYF. CDR3 coding DNA: TGTGCCAGCTACAGCGGACAGTCATCTGGAAACACCATATATTTT.

This clone was counted between two and nine times. V is TRBV2 and J is TRBJ2-7, with unresolved D. The V end was cut by 10 bases, the J end by 0 bases, with 19 bases between. From germline, CDR1 is SNHLY and CDR2 FYNNEI. The CDR3 consists of 15 residues. Here the CDR3 reads CAIKLMAVSSYEQYF. CDR3 in DNA: TGTGCCATCAAGTTGATGGCGGTGAGCTCCTACGAGCAGTACTTC.

DNA of the CDR3: TGCGCCAGCAGCCCGTGGGCTAGCGGGAGGGCAGATACGCAGTATTTT. Translated: CASSPWASGRADTQYF. The chain carries TRBV4-1 and TRBJ2-3; TRBD2 agrees at 12 bases. The ends lost 4 bases at V and 4 bases at J; junction bases unmatched: 6. Looked up from germline, CDR1 is MGHRA and CDR2 is YSYEKL. The CDR3 is 16 amino acids.

This clone was counted many times. A much larger clone sits a single nucleotide away, making a read error possible. The chain combines TRBV19 with TRBJ1-5; D may be TRBD2 (5 bases). The better agreement between TRBJ2-3 and the DNA end casts doubt on the J call. The CDR3 spans 14 residues. Per germline, CDR1 LNHDA and CDR2 SQIVND (reference sequence). CDR3 coding DNA: TGTGCCAGTAGTGCCCGGGATAGCAATCAGCCCCAGTATTTT. It is translated as CASSARDSNQPQYF.

This clone was found many times. A much more abundant neighbour one base away suggests this may be a read error. The V gene is TRBV10-1, the J gene TRBJ2-2; TRBD1 matches at 9 bases. Germline values: CDR1 WNHNN, CDR2 SYGVQD (reference sequence). CDR3 length: 13 residues. The CDR3 DNA follows: TGCGCCAGCGGACAGGGGATGTCCGGGGAGCCGTTTTTT. Translation: CASGQGMSGEPFF.

This clone showed up just a few times. The chain recombines TRBV6-2 or TRBV6-3 with TRBJ2-1; D is possibly TRBD1 (5 bases). The germline V and J ends were trimmed by 2 bases and 8 bases, with 13 bases remaining between them. The germline CDR1 and CDR2 sequences are MNHEY and SVGEGT. This CDR3 is 14 amino acids long. The CDR3 reads CASSYGVQGDEQFF. The CDR3 DNA reads as TGTGCCAGCAGTTACGGGGTCCAGGGCGATGAGCAGTTCTTC.

This clone is labeled medium-sized. This chain connects TRBV30 to TRBJ2-5; D gene unclear. The V gene's germline CDR1 is GTSNPN and CDR2 SVGIG (reference sequence). The CDR3 has 15 amino acids. Trimming removed 2 bases at V and 5 bases at J, with 18 bases between. The CDR3 loop is CAWSQRTTYGETQYF. DNA of the CDR3: TGTGCCTGGAGTCAACGGACGACCTACGGGGAGACCCAGTACTTC.

Details on this clone: Mismatch with germline at one junction end may stem from a read error. V gene TRBV20-1 combines with J gene TRBJ2-3, with D tentatively TRBD1 (5 bases). The germline CDR1 and CDR2 sequences are DFQATT and SNEGSKA (reference sequence). The CDR3 runs 11 residues. Here the CDR3 reads CSARGLQKGCF. CDR3 coding DNA: TGCAGTGCTAGGGGGCTTCAAAAGGGTTGTTTT.

The chain's CDR3 is CAISVSRQDDGYTF. CDR3 nucleotides: TGTGCCATCAGTGTGTCCCGACAGGACGACGGCTACACCTTC. V and J are TRBV10-3 and TRBJ1-2; D is perhaps TRBD1 (6 bases). V was trimmed by 4 bases and J by 8 bases, leaving 17 bases between them. Germline loops: CDR1 ENHRY, CDR2 SYGVKD. The CDR3 runs to 14 residues.

This clone counts as medium-sized. The chain combines TRBV2 with TRBJ2-3, with TRBD2 identical over 11 bases. CDR1 and CDR2 (germline): SNHLY, FYNNEI. This CDR3 has 19 amino acids. The ends lost 3 bases at V and 0 bases at J; junction bases unmatched: 11. The CDR3 region has the DNA TGTGCCAGCAGTGATGGGGTTGGGACTAGCGGAACTAGCACAGATACGCAGTATTTT. As protein: CASSDGVGTSGTSTDTQYF.

The V call is TRBV6-1, the J call TRBJ1-5; D call uncertain. Germline assignment: CDR1 MNHNS and CDR2 SASEGT. This CDR3 has 14 amino acids. Trimming pared 6 bases from V and 3 bases from J, leaving 12 bases between. The CDR3 spells CASSTLSDNQPQHF. The CDR3 nucleotides are TGTGCCAGCAGCACCTTGAGTGACAATCAGCCCCAGCATTTT.

Relative to its sample, this clone is medium-sized. The chain combines TRBV4-1 with TRBJ1-1; D is undetermined. This CDR3 has 13 amino acids. Germline assignment: CDR1 MGHRA and CDR2 YSYEKL. V lost 4 bases to trimming and J lost 3 bases, with 9 bases between them. The CDR3 region has the DNA TGCGCCAGCAGCCTGGGGAGGTACACTGAAGCTTTCTTT. The encoded protein is CASSLGRYTEAFF.

There are a few counts of this clone. The V and J genes are TRBV27 and TRBJ1-2, with D possibly matching TRBD1 (5 bases). The CDR3 spans 14 residues. Trimming took off 8 bases at V and 2 bases at J, with 15 bases between the two ends. Germline CDR1 reads MNHEY; CDR2 reads SMNVEV (reference sequence). Here the CDR3 reads CASWGRTQNYGYTF. In nucleotides, the CDR3 is TGTGCCAGCTGGGGCAGGACCCAAAACTATGGCTACACCTTC.

This clone was counted only a few times. The chain recombines TRBV2 with TRBJ2-1; D tentatively fits TRBD1 or TRBD2 (5 bases each). The CDR3 length is 14 residues. V lost 6 bases to trimming and J lost 10 bases, with 19 bases between them. Germline CDR1 SNHLY, CDR2 FYNNEI. CDR3: CASSLGTVGREQFF. For the CDR3, the DNA is TGTGCCAGCAGCCTGGGGACGGTAGGCCGCGAGCAGTTCTTC.

The rearrangement links TRBV19 to TRBJ2-1, with 8 bases that match TRBD1. The germline CDR1 and CDR2 sequences are LNHDA and SQIVND (reference sequence). There are 12 residues in the CDR3. Losses at the gene ends were 5 bases for V and 10 bases for J; bases not matched to a gene: 4. Here the CDR3 DNA reads TGTGCCAGTAGTCCCGGACAGGGAGAGCAGTTCTTC. It is translated as CASSPGQGEQFF.

The V gene is TRBV13, the J gene TRBJ2-1, with TRBD2 identical over 9 bases. V lost 0 bases, J lost 4 bases, and 4 bases stayed unmatched. The CDR3 consists of 16 residues. From germline, CDR1 is PRHDT and CDR2 FYEKMQ (reference sequence). The chain's CDR3 is CASSLGTSGTYNEQFF. As DNA, the CDR3 is TGTGCCAGCAGCTTAGGGACTAGCGGCACTTACAATGAGCAGTTCTTC.

The chain carries TRBV4-1 and TRBJ1-2; tentatively, D is TRBD1 (6 bases). The CDR3 consists of 18 residues. Germline CDR1 MGHRA, CDR2 YSYEKL. Deletions cut 0 bases from V and 1 base from J, with 18 bases between. CDR3 DNA: TGCGCCAGCAGCCAAGAGGGGGCCAGGGGTGACCTTAACTATGGCTACACCTTC. Protein sequence: CASSQEGARGDLNYGYTF.

This clone came up a few times. The rearrangement links TRBV6-2 or TRBV6-3 to TRBJ2-7; D may be TRBD2 (6 bases). The J call may be incorrect, as the DNA end agrees better with TRBJ2-1. CDR3 size: 15 residues. CDR1 and CDR2 (germline): MNHEY, SVGEGT. CDR3 DNA: TGTGCCAGCAGTTACGGCGGGACGGGCTACAATGAGCAGTTCTTC. It translates to CASSYGGTGYNEQFF.

In its sample, this clone is medium-sized. The rearrangement joins TRBV7-3 to TRBJ2-1; the D gene is possibly TRBD2 (7 bases). Trimming removed 3 bases at V and 7 bases at J, with 16 bases between. CDR1 SGHTA and CDR2 FQGTGA come from the germline V gene. This CDR3 has 15 amino acids. The CDR3 here is CASSFGGIGTNEQFF. CDR3 nucleotide sequence: TGTGCCAGCAGCTTCGGGGGGATAGGGACAAATGAGCAGTTCTTC. Full variable domain (rest looked up from reference TRBV7-3 and TRBJ2-1): GAGVSQTPSNKVTEKGKYVELRCDPISGHTALYWYRQSLGQGPEFLIYFQGTGAADDSGLPNDRFFAVRPEGSVSTLKIQRTERGDSAVYLCASSFGGIGTNEQFFGPGTRLTVL.

As concerns this clone: A clone one base away is much larger, so this may be a read error. The V and J genes are TRBV2 and TRBJ2-3, with 8 bases matching TRBD2. Trimming cost V 9 bases and J 2 bases; bases outside gene matches: 16. Germline values: CDR1 SNHLY, CDR2 FYNNEI. The length of the CDR3 is 17 residues. CDR3 DNA: TGTGCCAGTTTCGGGACTAGGAGCCTAACTAACACAGATACGCAGTATTTT. Its protein product is CASFGTRSLTNTDTQYF.